This TCR beta chain was identified during a study of cytomegalovirus exposure and HLA in healthy donors. Findings and limits, study-wide: Generally TCR sequences proved uncommon, though certain public TCRs appeared in numerous donors.

With 60 Vbeta and 13 Jbeta primers, the PCR was carried out. Sequencing used immunoSEQ multiplex PCR; TCRdb keeps in-frame clones, though not all of them. The sample table includes under 250,000 clones. The germline V gene encodes CDR1 SGHTA and CDR2 FQGNSA. Trimming left V 6 bases short and J 9 bases short, with 15 bases between. The CDR3 contains 13 residues. Worth noting for this clone: Its matching antigen is unknown.

This sequence was found in a girl aged 2 to 10 in good health and CMV-seropositive. J is TRBJ2-1 and V is TRBV7-2, with D possibly being TRBD2 (5 bases). Sequenced input: PBMCs. CDR3 amino acids: CASSTRVEGEQFF. DNA of the CDR3: TGTGCCAGCAGTACACGTGTCGAGGGTGAGCAGTTCTTC.